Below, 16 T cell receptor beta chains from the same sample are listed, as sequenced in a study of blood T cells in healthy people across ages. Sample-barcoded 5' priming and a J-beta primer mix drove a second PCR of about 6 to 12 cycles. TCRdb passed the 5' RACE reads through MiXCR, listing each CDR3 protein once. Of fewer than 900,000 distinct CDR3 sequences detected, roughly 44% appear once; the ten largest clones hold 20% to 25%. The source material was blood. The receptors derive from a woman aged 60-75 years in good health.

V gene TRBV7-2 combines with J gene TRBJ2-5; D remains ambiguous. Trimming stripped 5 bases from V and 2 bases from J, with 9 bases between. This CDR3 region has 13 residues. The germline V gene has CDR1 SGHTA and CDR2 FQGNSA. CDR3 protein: CASSHDWQETQYF. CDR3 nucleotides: TGTGCCAGCAGCCATGACTGGCAAGAGACCCAGTACTTC.

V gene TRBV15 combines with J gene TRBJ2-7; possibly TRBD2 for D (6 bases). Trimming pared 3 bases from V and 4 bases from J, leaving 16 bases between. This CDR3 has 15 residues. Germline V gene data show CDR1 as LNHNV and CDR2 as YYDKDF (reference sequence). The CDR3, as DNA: TGTGCCACCAGCAGCTCTAGCGCCATGAGATACGAGCAGTACTTC. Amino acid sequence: CATSSSSAMRYEQYF.

CDR3 DNA sequence: TGTGCCAGCAGCGTAGGATTGCAGGGAATTGATACTGAAGCTTTCTTT. Translating gives CASSVGLQGIDTEAFF. The J gene is TRBJ1-1, the V gene TRBV9, with a weak D call TRBD1 (5 bases). The V end lost 0 bases, the J end lost 5 bases, and 17 bases lay between the germline ends. Germline loops: CDR1 SGDLS, CDR2 YYNGEE. The length of the CDR3 is 16 residues.

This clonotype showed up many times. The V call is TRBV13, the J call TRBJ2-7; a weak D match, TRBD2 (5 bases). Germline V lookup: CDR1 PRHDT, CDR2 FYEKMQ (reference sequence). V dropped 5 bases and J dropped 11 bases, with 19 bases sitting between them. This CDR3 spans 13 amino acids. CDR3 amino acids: CASSHLEDGKKYF. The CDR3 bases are TGTGCCAGCAGCCATTTGGAAGACGGGAAGAAGTACTTC.

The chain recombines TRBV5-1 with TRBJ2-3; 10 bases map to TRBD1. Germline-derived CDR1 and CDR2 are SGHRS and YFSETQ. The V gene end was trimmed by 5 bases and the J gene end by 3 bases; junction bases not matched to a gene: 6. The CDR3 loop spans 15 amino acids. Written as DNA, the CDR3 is TGCGCCAGCAGATCCGGGACAGGGGTGACAGATACGCAGTATTTT. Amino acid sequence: CASRSGTGVTDTQYF.

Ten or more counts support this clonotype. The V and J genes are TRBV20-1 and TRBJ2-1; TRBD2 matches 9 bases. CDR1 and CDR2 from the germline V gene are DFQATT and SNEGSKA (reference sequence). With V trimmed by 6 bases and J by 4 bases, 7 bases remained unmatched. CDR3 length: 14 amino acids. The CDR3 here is CSAKTSGPYNEQFF. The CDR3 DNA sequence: TGCAGTGCGAAGACTAGCGGACCATACAATGAGCAGTTCTTC.

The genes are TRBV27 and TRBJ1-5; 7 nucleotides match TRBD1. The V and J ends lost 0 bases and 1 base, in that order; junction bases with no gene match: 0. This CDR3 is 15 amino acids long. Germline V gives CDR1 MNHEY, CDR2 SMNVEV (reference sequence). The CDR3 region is CASSLSGQSNQPQHF. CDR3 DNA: TGTGCCAGCAGTTTATCGGGACAGAGCAATCAGCCCCAGCATTTT.

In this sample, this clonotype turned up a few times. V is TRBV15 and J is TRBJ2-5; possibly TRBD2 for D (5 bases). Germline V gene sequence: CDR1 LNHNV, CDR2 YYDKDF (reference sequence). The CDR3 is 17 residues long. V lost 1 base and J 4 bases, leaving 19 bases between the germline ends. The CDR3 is CATSRGGITPHRETQYF. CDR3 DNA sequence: TGTGCCACCAGCAGAGGAGGGATCACACCCCACCGAGAGACCCAGTACTTC.

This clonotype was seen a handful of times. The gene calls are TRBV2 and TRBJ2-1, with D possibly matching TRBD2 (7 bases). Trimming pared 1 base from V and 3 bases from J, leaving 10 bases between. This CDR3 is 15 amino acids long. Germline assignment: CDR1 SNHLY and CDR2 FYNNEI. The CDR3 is CASSEGGGHYNEQFF. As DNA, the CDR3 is TGTGCCAGCAGTGAAGGGGGGGGGCACTACAATGAGCAGTTCTTC. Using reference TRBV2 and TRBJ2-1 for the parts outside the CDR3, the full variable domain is EPEVTQTPSHQVTQMGQEVILRCVPISNHLYFYWYRQILGQKVEFLVSFYNNEISEKSEIFDDQFSVERPDGSNFTLKIRSTKLEDSAMYFCASSEGGGHYNEQFFGPGTRLTVL.

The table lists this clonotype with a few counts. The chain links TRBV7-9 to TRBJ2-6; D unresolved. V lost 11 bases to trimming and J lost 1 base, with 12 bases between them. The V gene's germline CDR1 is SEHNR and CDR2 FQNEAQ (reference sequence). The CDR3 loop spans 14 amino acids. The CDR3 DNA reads TGTGCCCCCGGTTCCGGATCTGGGGCCAACGTCCTGACTTTC. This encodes CAPGSGSGANVLTF.

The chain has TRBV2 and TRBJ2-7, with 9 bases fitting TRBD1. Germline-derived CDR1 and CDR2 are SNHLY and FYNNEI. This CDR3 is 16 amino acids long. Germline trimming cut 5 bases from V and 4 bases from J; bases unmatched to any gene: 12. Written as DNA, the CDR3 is TGTGCCAGCAGTTCCTATCTGGACAGGGGAAAATACGAGCAGTACTTC. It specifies CASSSYLDRGKYEQYF.

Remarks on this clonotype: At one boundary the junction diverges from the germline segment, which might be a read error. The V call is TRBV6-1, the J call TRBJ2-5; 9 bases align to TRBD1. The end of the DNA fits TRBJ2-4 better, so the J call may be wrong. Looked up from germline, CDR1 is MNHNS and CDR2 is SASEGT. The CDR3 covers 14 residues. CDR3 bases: TGTGCCTGCAGAGAGGGACAGGGTAAAAGCATTCAGTACTTC. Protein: CACREGQGKSIQYF.

The CDR3 region is CSAPRQGNTEAFF. CDR3 DNA sequence: TGCAGTGCCCCCCGGCAGGGGAACACTGAAGCTTTCTTT. The V and J genes are TRBV20-1 and TRBJ1-1; D is possibly TRBD1 (5 bases). V shed 6 bases and J shed 1 base, with 12 bases lying between them. The germline gives CDR1 DFQATT, CDR2 SNEGSKA (reference sequence). CDR3 length: 13 residues.

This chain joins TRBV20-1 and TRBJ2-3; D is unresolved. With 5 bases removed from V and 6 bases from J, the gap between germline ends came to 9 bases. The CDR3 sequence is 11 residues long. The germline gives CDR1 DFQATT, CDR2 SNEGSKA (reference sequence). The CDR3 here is CSALVRDTQYF. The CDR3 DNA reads TGCAGTGCTTTAGTTAGGGATACGCAGTATTTT.

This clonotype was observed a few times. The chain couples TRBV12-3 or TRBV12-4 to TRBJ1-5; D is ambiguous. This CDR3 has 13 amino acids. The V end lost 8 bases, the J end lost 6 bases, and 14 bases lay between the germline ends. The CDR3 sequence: CASLEQVGQPQHF. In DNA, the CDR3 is TGTGCCAGCTTAGAGCAAGTTGGTCAGCCCCAGCATTTT.

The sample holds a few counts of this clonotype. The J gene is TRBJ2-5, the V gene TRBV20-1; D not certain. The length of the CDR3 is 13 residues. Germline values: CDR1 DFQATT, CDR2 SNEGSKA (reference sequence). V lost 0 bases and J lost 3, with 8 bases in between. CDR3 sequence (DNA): TGCAGTGCTAGAGAAGTTCCCGAAGAGACCCAGTACTTC. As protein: CSAREVPEETQYF.